This entry is about one T cell receptor (beta chain). Its cognate antigen is unknown. TCRdb re-analysed the reads in MiXCR, keeping a single row per CDR3 protein. The table has about 250,000 distinct CDR3 sequences, approximately 13% seen once; the top ten hold approximately 1.8%. This sample is drawn from a study of T cell repertoires in cytomegalovirus infection. Study-wide context: Public TCR beta signature analysis indicated the presence of both CMV infection and matching HLA type. Broader study findings: It was HLA-C-restricted CMV-specific TCR beta clonotypes that dominated the response ex vivo.

This CDR3 region has 16 residues. The V gene lost 4 bases and the J gene lost 0 bases, with 13 bases spanning the gap. Germline CDR1 reads MNHEY; CDR2 reads SVGAGI. The TCR originated in a human donor in good health (CMV status not recorded). Some clones in this sample may be carry-over from other donors' samples. This chain links TRBV6-5 with TRBJ2-4; D might be TRBD2 (5 bases). Sequencing was carried out using PBMCs. The CDR3 DNA is TGTGCCAGCAGTTCCTTCACCGGACTAGCCAAAAACATTCAGTACTTC. Its translation is CASSSFTGLAKNIQYF.